This entry is about one T cell receptor (beta chain). The data originate from a study of control samples from healthy donors and cancer patients. Sequencing used immunoSEQ multiplex PCR; TCRdb keeps in-frame clones, though not all of them. This table has more than 150,000 clones, approximately 95% appearing once. J lost 8 bases, V lost 2 bases, and 6 bases had no gene match. In germline, CDR1 is GTSNPN, CDR2 SVGIG (reference sequence). The CDR3 length is 13 residues. The chain recombines TRBV30 with TRBJ2-1; 7 bases fit TRBD1. The receptor comes from a man between 18 and 29 years old in good health. The specimen sequenced was blood. This CDR3 reads CAWSRGQMDEQFF. CDR3 nucleotides: TGTGCCTGGAGTAGGGGGCAGATGGATGAGCAGTTCTTC. Together with reference TRBV30 and TRBJ2-1, the CDR3 gives the full variable domain: SQTIHQWPATLVQPVGSPLSLECTVEGTSNPNLYWYRQAAGRGLQLLFYSVGIGQISSEVPQNLSASRPQDRQFILSSKKLLLSDSGFYLCAWSRGQMDEQFFGPGTRLTVL.